This T cell receptor beta chain was sequenced for a study of shared clonotypes between healthy human individuals. Concerning this clone: Its target is not known.

General study points: Compared with memory subsets, naive subsets generally had larger estimated richness.

This CDR3 has 15 amino acids. CDR1 is SGHRS and CDR2 is YFSETQ in the germline V gene. Trimming pared 0 bases from V and 8 bases from J, leaving 14 bases between. Using immunoSEQ multiplex PCR, the repertoire was profiled, and TCRdb retains in-frame clones only, with some absent. The table has roughly 500,000 clones, about 96% seen once. A CD45RA-negative memory subset and a CD45RA+ naive subset were separated from the CD4+ cells. The clonotype was recovered from a young woman in good health. Sequencing was done on a sample of naive CD4+ T cells sorted from blood. This sample's subset: CD45RA+ positively selected. The gene calls are TRBV5-1 and TRBJ1-4; D unresolved. CDR3 DNA: TGCGCCAGCAGCTTGGCGGGAGGGCACGGGGAAAAACTGTTTTTT. This sequence encodes CASSLAGGHGEKLFF.